This passage covers 14 T cell receptor beta chains from one sample sequenced in a study of blood T cell repertoires in COVID-19. Profiled with immunoSEQ multiplex PCR; TCRdb holds only in-frame clones, not every one. Here the sample spans roughly 140,000 clones, roughly 80% being singletons. What was sequenced was peripheral blood. These TCRs come from a woman older than 75 with acute or convalescent COVID-19.

The chain uses TRBV7-9 and TRBJ2-5; 7 bases fit TRBD2. The CDR3 loop spans 15 amino acids. From germline, CDR1 is SEHNR and CDR2 FQNEAQ (reference sequence). J gave up 5 bases and V 1 base, and 7 bases lay outside the gene matches. DNA for the CDR3: TGTGCCAGCAGCTTAGGGGAGGGGTGGACGGAGACCCAGTACTTC. This encodes CASSLGEGWTETQYF. Drawing the rest from reference TRBV7-9 and TRBJ2-5, the complete variable domain is DTGVSQNPRHKITKRGQNVTFRCDPISEHNRLYWYRQTLGQGPEFLTYFQNEAQLEKSRLLSDRFSAERPKGSFSTLEIQRTEQGDSAMYLCASSLGEGWTETQYFGPGTRLLVL.

This clone was observed a single time. The genes are TRBV24-1 and TRBJ1-2, with 9 nucleotides matching TRBD1. Germline CDR1 and CDR2: KGHDR and SFDVKD. J lost 7 bases, V lost 2 bases, and 13 bases had no gene match. CDR3 length: 17 amino acids. CDR3 residues: CATSDSLRGQGEGGYTF. CDR3 bases: TGTGCCACCAGTGATTCCCTTAGGGGACAGGGAGAGGGTGGCTACACCTTC.

The chain employs TRBV16 and TRBJ2-1; 9 nucleotides line up with TRBD2. Germline V gene lookup returns CDR1 KGHSY and CDR2 FQNENV. The CDR3 sequence is 15 residues long. With 2 bases clipped from V and 8 bases from J, the junction kept 7 bases outside the gene matches. CDR3 loop: CASSQPSGRIYEQFF. The CDR3 DNA follows: TGTGCCAGCAGCCAACCCAGCGGGAGGATTTATGAGCAGTTCTTC.

The rearrangement uses TRBV25-1 and TRBJ1-1; D is perhaps TRBD1 (6 bases). This CDR3 contains 14 residues. V was shortened by 3 bases and J by 4 bases, with 12 bases between the two germline ends. Looked up from germline, CDR1 is MGHDK and CDR2 is SYGVNS. CDR3 sequence (DNA): TGTGCCAGCAGTGACAGGGGTGGAATCACTGAAGCTTTCTTT. It encodes CASSDRGGITEAFF.

This clone has a handful of counts. This chain links TRBV19 with TRBJ1-3; TRBD1 might be the D (6 bases). From germline, CDR1 is LNHDA and CDR2 SQIVND (reference sequence). Trimming took off 3 bases at V and 0 bases at J, with 9 bases between the two ends. The CDR3 sequence is 15 residues long. The chain's CDR3 is CASSIQDSSGNTIYF. CDR3 sequence (DNA): TGTGCCAGTAGTATTCAGGACAGCTCTGGAAACACCATATATTTT.

The chain carries TRBV6-5 and TRBJ1-1; D is unclear. V lost 0 bases to trimming and J lost 3 bases, with 5 bases between them. The CDR3 spans 13 residues. Germline CDR1 is MNHEY and CDR2 is SVGAGI. The CDR3 coding sequence is TGTGCCAGCAGTTACTCGTCATACACTGAAGCTTTCTTT. Protein sequence: CASSYSSYTEAFF.

The gene calls are TRBV9 and TRBJ2-2; D is unclear. The ends were cut back, 0 bases at V and 0 bases at J, with 6 bases in the middle. Germline CDR1 is SGDLS and CDR2 is YYNGEE. The CDR3 is 15 amino acids. The CDR3 coding sequence is TGTGCCAGCAGCGTAGGACTGACGAACACCGGGGAGCTGTTTTTT. Amino acids: CASSVGLTNTGELFF.

The J gene is TRBJ2-3, the V gene TRBV5-6, with 8 bases that match TRBD2. The V segment lost 3 bases and the J segment 1 base; nucleotides outside the gene matches: 7. The CDR3 is 16 residues long. Germline V lookup: CDR1 SGHDT, CDR2 YYEEEE. The CDR3 sequence is CASSSPFSGGTDTQYF. In DNA, the CDR3 is TGTGCCAGCAGCTCCCCTTTTAGCGGGGGCACAGATACGCAGTATTTT. The variable domain in full, completed from reference TRBV5-6 and TRBJ2-3, reads DAGVTQSPTHLIKTRGQQVTLRCSPKSGHDTVSWYQQALGQGPQFIFQYYEEEERQRGNFPDRFSGHQFPNYSSELNVNALLLGDSALYLCASSSPFSGGTDTQYFGPGTRLTVL.

V gene TRBV15 combines with J gene TRBJ2-2, with 7 bases matching TRBD1. The CDR3 runs to 14 residues. Germline CDR1 is LNHNV and CDR2 is YYDKDF (reference sequence). The V segment lost 3 bases and the J segment 3 bases; nucleotides outside the gene matches: 1. The CDR3 spells CATSRDRHTGELFF. The CDR3 nucleotides read TGTGCCACCAGCAGGGACAGGCACACCGGGGAGCTGTTTTTT.

The genes are TRBV7-9 and TRBJ2-4; D perhaps matches TRBD1 (6 bases). V lost 7 bases and J 0 bases, leaving 22 bases between the germline ends. The CDR3 has 18 amino acids. CDR1 SEHNR and CDR2 FQNEAQ come from the germline V gene (reference sequence). The CDR3 region is CASTGGQGQALAKNIQYF. The CDR3, as DNA: TGTGCCAGCACCGGAGGTCAGGGGCAGGCTTTAGCCAAAAACATTCAGTACTTC.

This chain links TRBV19 with TRBJ1-1, with D unclear. V was pared by 0 bases and J by 2 bases, with 10 bases between. The CDR3 has 15 residues. Looked up from germline, CDR1 is LNHDA and CDR2 is SQIVND (reference sequence). Written as DNA, the CDR3 is TGTGCCAGTAGTATAGATCTTCACAGAAACACTGAAGCTTTCTTT. Protein product: CASSIDLHRNTEAFF.

The table lists this clone with a count of one. This chain links TRBV19 with TRBJ1-5, with 7 bases matching TRBD1. This CDR3 contains 15 residues. Germline V CDR1 and CDR2: LNHDA, SQIVND (reference sequence). J lost 2 bases, V lost 5 bases, and 6 bases had no gene match. This CDR3 is CASSLQGSGNQPQHF. The CDR3 coding sequence is TGTGCCAGTAGTCTACAGGGGTCGGGCAATCAGCCCCAGCATTTT.

The CDR3 sequence: CASSISASSYNEQFF. The CDR3 bases are TGTGCCAGTAGTATTAGCGCAAGCTCCTACAATGAGCAGTTCTTC. This chain joins TRBV19 and TRBJ2-1; D is possibly TRBD2 (5 bases). V was pared by 3 bases and J by 0 bases, with 9 bases between. The germline V gene encodes CDR1 LNHDA and CDR2 SQIVND (reference sequence). The CDR3 is made up of 15 amino acids. Supplemented by reference TRBV19 and TRBJ2-1, the full variable domain reads DGGITQSPKYLFRKEGQNVTLSCEQNLNHDAMYWYRQDPGQGLRLIYYSQIVNDFQKGDIAEGYSVSREKKESFPLTVTSAQKNPTAFYLCASSISASSYNEQFFGPGTRLTVL.

This sequence joins TRBV5-4 and TRBJ2-7; possibly TRBD1 for D (6 bases). CDR3 length equals 15 residues. Trimming stripped 0 bases from V and 2 bases from J, with 12 bases between. CDR1 SGHNT and CDR2 YYREEE come from the germline V gene (reference sequence). This CDR3 is CASSLGRDKAYEQYF. The CDR3 DNA reads TGTGCCAGCAGCTTGGGTAGGGACAAAGCCTACGAGCAGTACTTC.